This T cell receptor beta chain was recorded in a study of blood T cell repertoires in COVID-19. Study-level information: Specimens from acute and convalescent COVID-19 originated in the United States, Italy and Spain. In each case, the material was cDNA or gDNA derived from T cells, B-cell-depleted T cells, or PBMCs.

The V end lost 1 base, the J end lost 0 bases, and 3 bases lay between the germline ends. The CDR3 length is 13 residues. Germline CDR1 and CDR2: SGHTA and FQGNSA. Authors' methods: Nucleated cell number was recorded as an estimate derived from reference gene primer amplification. TCRdb's table, derived via immunoSEQ multiplex PCR, lists solely in-frame clones and lacks some. V, J and clone size derive from that table, while D and trimming were established from the DNA sequence. The sample consists of just over 90,000 clones, almost 90% of them appearing once. Sequenced sample: peripheral blood. The clonotype originates from a human donor with active COVID-19. The donor label of this sample is uncertain. V is TRBV7-2 and J is TRBJ1-1; D unresolved. The CDR3 nucleotides are TGTGCCAGCAGCTTAGTAATGAACACTGAAGCTTTCTTT. Its protein product is CASSLVMNTEAFF.